Following are 12 T cell receptor beta chains from one sample sequenced in a study of response to subunit inactivated influenza vaccine. TCRdb called the RT-PCR reads again in MiXCR, with one record for every CDR3 protein. In the table there are about 570,000 distinct CDR3 sequences, 10% to 12% of which are singletons. This sample was shared with a second study, whose subject was T cells expressing NK-cell markers. That report adds: Generation of TCR beta cDNA was performed by 5'RACE template switching incorporating UMIs.

Sample: PBMCs from blood, taken on the day of vaccination. Every receptor here comes from a man between 45 and 60 years old who received an inactivated influenza vaccine.

This chain links TRBV7-2 with TRBJ2-7; D gene unclear. CDR3 length: 16 residues. Germline CDR1 SGHTA, CDR2 FQGNSA. V shed 5 bases and J shed 0 bases, with 17 bases lying between them. The CDR3 is CASSPSESTLSYEQYF. Here the CDR3 DNA reads TGTGCCAGCAGCCCCTCAGAGTCTACCCTCTCCTACGAGCAGTACTTC.

The table lists this clonotype with a few counts. V gene TRBV24-1 combines with J gene TRBJ2-3; D unclear. This CDR3 is built from 13 residues. V lost 3 bases and J lost 0, with 3 bases in between. Germline CDR1 KGHDR, CDR2 SFDVKD. Written as DNA, the CDR3 is TGTGCCACCAGTGATGTTAGCACAGATACGCAGTATTTT. Residues: CATSDVSTDTQYF.

V gene TRBV29-1 combines with J gene TRBJ2-2; the match to TRBD1 covers 11 bases. Germline trimming cut 4 bases from V and 2 bases from J; bases unmatched to any gene: 9. Germline V lookup: CDR1 SQVTM, CDR2 ANQGSEA. The CDR3 runs to 17 residues. This CDR3 reads CSVARTGGVGNTGELFF. The CDR3 DNA follows: TGCAGCGTTGCCCGGACAGGGGGCGTCGGAAACACCGGGGAGCTGTTTTTT.

This clonotype was counted only a few times. The chain combines TRBV28 with TRBJ2-7; D is ambiguous. Germline lookup yields CDR1 MDHEN and CDR2 SYDVKM. The CDR3 is made up of 10 amino acids. V was cut by 8 bases and J by 4 bases, with 6 bases left in between. DNA of the CDR3: TGTGCCAGCGCAGCGTACGAGCAGTACTTC. It yields the protein CASAAYEQYF.

This clonotype was found many times. The V call is TRBV7-2, the J call TRBJ2-5, with 10 bases aligning to TRBD2. CDR1 is SGHTA, CDR2 FQGNSA, per germline. V lost 6 bases and J lost 5; bases outside the gene matches: 9. The CDR3 covers 15 residues. The CDR3 DNA reads TGTGCCAGCAGTACATCTAGCGGGAGTCGGGAGACCCAGTACTTC. Its protein is CASSTSSGSRETQYF. The entire variable domain, with the rest obtained from reference TRBV7-2 and TRBJ2-5, is as follows: GAGVSQSPSNKVTEKGKDVELRCDPISGHTALYWYRQSLGQGLEFLIYFQGNSAPDKSGLPSDRFSAERTGGSVSTLTIQRTQQEDSAVYLCASSTSSGSRETQYFGPGTRLLVL.

This clonotype was found a few times. V is TRBV29-1 and J is TRBJ2-1; a possible D gene is TRBD2 (6 bases). Trimming took off 5 bases at V and 0 bases at J, with 17 bases between the two ends. Germline lookup yields CDR1 SQVTM and CDR2 ANQGSEA. The CDR3 is 16 residues long. The CDR3 sequence is CSVKFERVSSYNEQFF. The CDR3 DNA reads TGCAGCGTTAAGTTCGAGCGGGTGAGCTCCTACAATGAGCAGTTCTTC.

The CDR3 reads CASSVAQGRDKETQYF. The CDR3 DNA reads TGTGCCAGCAGCGTAGCGCAAGGACGGGATAAAGAGACCCAGTACTTC. V gene TRBV9 combines with J gene TRBJ2-5, with TRBD2 as a possible D gene (5 bases). CDR1 and CDR2 (germline): SGDLS, YYNGEE. The CDR3 is 16 amino acids. V was shortened by 0 bases and J by 3 bases, with 15 bases between the two germline ends.

DNA of the CDR3: TGCGCCAGCAGCGCCGAAAACAGGGGGCGTTACAATGAGCAGTTCTTC. Translated, it gives CASSAENRGRYNEQFF. V gene TRBV5-1 combines with J gene TRBJ2-1, with 9 nucleotides matching TRBD1. The CDR3 covers 16 residues. V shed 4 bases and J 4 bases; nucleotides not matched to a gene: 9. Germline CDR1 and CDR2: SGHRS and YFSETQ.

This clonotype was counted only a few times. The rearrangement uses TRBV12-3 or TRBV12-4 and TRBJ1-2; 7 bases map to TRBD1. Unmatched junction bases numbered 8, after V lost 5 bases and J lost 2 bases. The CDR3 has 15 residues. CDR3 amino acids: CASSQTGAANYGYTF. The DNA for the CDR3 is TGTGCCAGCAGTCAAACAGGGGCCGCCAACTATGGCTACACCTTC.

V is TRBV9 and J is TRBJ2-1; 11 nucleotides line up with TRBD2. Losses at the gene ends were 0 bases for V and 8 bases for J; bases not matched to a gene: 7. Germline V CDR1 and CDR2: SGDLS, YYNGEE. The CDR3 is 16 residues long. The CDR3 sequence is CASSVGGTSGSDEQFF. Written as DNA, the CDR3 is TGTGCCAGCAGCGTAGGAGGAACTAGCGGGAGCGATGAGCAGTTCTTC.

The V and J genes are TRBV5-3 and TRBJ2-7; D is uncertain. TRBV5-3 is flagged as an ORF with uncertain function. The CDR3 contains 13 residues. V gave up 9 bases and J gave up 6 bases, with 19 bases separating them. The CDR3 DNA sequence: TGTGCCATGGGCCCCGGGCTCCACTGCGAGCAGTACTTC. It specifies CAMGPGLHCEQYF.

This CDR3 is CASSRAGRASGNTIYF. The DNA of the CDR3 is TGTGCCAGCAGTCGGGCGGGGCGGGCCTCTGGAAACACCATATATTTT. The genes are TRBV12-3 or TRBV12-4 and TRBJ1-3; a weak D match, TRBD1 (5 bases). The length of the CDR3 is 16 residues. The V and J ends lost 5 bases and 0 bases respectively, with 14 bases between them.